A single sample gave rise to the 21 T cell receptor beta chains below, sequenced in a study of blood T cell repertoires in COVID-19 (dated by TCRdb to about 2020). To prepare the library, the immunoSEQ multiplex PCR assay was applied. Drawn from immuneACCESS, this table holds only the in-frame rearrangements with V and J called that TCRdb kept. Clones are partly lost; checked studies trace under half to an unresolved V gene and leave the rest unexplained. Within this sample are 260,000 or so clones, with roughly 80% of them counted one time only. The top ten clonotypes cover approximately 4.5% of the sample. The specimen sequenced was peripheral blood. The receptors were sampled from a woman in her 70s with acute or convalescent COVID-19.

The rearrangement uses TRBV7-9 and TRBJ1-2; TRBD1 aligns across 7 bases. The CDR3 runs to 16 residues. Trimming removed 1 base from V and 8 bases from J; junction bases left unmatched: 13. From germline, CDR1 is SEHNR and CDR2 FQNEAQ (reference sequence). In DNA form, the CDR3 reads TGTGCCAGCAGCTTAGGGACAGGTCCTGCCCGAGGCGGCTACACCTTC. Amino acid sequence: CASSLGTGPARGGYTF. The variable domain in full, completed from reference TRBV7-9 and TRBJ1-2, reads DTGVSQNPRHKITKRGQNVTFRCDPISEHNRLYWYRQTLGQGPEFLTYFQNEAQLEKSRLLSDRFSAERPKGSFSTLEIQRTEQGDSAMYLCASSLGTGPARGGYTFGSGTRLTVV.

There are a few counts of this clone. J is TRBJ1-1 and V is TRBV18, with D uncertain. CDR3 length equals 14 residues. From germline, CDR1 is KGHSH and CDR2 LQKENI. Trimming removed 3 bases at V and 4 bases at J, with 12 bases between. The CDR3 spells CASSPLQRGTEAFF. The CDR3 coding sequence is TGTGCCAGCTCACCTCTACAACGGGGCACTGAAGCTTTCTTT.

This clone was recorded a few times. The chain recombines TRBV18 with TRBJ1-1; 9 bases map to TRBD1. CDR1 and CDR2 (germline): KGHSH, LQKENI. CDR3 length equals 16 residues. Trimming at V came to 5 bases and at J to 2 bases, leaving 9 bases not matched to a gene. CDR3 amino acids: CASSAIQGAENTEAFF. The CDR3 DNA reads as TGTGCCAGCTCAGCGATACAGGGGGCCGAAAACACTGAAGCTTTCTTT. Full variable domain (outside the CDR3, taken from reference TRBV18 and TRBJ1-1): NAGVMQNPRHLVRRRGQEARLRCSPMKGHSHVYWYRQLPEEGLKFMVYLQKENIIDESGMPKERFSAEFPKEGPSILRIQQVVRGDSAAYFCASSAIQGAENTEAFFGQGTRLTVV.

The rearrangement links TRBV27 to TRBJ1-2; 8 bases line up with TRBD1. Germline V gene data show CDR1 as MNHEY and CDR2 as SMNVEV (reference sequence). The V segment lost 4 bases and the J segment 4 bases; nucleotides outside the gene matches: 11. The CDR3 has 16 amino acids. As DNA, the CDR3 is TGTGCCAGCAGTTCGACCCTACAGGGGGTCGCCTATGGCTACACCTTC. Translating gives CASSSTLQGVAYGYTF.

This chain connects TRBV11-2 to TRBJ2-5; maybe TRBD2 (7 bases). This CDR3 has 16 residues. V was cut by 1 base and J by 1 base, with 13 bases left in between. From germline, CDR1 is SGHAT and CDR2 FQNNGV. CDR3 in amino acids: CASSLGGGVVQETQYF. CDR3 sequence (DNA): TGTGCCAGCAGCTTAGGAGGGGGGGTCGTCCAAGAGACCCAGTACTTC. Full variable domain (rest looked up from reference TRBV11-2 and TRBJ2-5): EAGVAQSPRYKIIEKRQSVAFWCNPISGHATLYWYQQILGQGPKLLIQFQNNGVVDDSQLPKDRFSAERLKGVDSTLKIQPAKLEDSAVYLCASSLGGGVVQETQYFGPGTRLLVL.

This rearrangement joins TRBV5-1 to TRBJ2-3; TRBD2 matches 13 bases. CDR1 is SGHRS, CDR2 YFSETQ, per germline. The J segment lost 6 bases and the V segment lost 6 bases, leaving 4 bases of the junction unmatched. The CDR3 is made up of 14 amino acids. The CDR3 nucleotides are TGCGCCAGCAACGGACTAGCGGGGGAGGATACGCAGTATTTT. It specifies CASNGLAGEDTQYF.

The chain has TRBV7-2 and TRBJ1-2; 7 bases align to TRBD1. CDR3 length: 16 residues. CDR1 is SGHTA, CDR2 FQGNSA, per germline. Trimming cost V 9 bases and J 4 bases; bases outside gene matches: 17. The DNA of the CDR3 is TGTGCCAGTGAAACTAACAGGGGATTAAACGGCTATGGCTACACCTTC. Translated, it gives CASETNRGLNGYGYTF.

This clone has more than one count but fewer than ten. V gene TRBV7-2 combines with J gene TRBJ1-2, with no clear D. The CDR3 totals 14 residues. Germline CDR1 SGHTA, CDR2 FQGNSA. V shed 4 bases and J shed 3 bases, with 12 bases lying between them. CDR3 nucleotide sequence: TGTGCCAGCAGCTCGGGAATGCTGGACTATGGCTACACCTTC. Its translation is CASSSGMLDYGYTF.

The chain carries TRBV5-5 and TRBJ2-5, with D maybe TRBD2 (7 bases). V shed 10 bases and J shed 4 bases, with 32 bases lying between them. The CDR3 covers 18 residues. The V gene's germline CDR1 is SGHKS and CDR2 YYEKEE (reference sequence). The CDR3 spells CARRLGGGGAAARETQYF. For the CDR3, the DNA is TGTGCCCGCCGCTTGGGGGGGGGCGGCGCGGCGGCCCGAGAGACCCAGTACTTC.

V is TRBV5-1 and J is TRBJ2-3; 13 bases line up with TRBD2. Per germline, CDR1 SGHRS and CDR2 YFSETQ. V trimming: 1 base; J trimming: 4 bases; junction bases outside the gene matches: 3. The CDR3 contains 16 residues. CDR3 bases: TGCGCCAGCAGCTTGCCACTAGCGGGGGGGCCAGATACGCAGTATTTT. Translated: CASSLPLAGGPDTQYF.

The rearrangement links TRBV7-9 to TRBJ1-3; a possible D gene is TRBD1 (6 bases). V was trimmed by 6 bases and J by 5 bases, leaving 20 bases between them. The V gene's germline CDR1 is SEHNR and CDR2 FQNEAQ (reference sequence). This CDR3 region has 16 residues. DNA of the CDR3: TGTGCCAGCAGAGAGATCCGTGGCAGGGGACGAAACACCATATATTTT. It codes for CASREIRGRGRNTIYF.

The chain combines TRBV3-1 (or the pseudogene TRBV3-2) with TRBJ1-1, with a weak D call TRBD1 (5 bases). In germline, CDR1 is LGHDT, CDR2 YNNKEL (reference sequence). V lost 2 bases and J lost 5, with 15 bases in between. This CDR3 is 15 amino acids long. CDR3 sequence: CASSQMGGSGTEAFF. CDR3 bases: TGTGCCAGCAGCCAAATGGGGGGATCGGGAACTGAAGCTTTCTTT.

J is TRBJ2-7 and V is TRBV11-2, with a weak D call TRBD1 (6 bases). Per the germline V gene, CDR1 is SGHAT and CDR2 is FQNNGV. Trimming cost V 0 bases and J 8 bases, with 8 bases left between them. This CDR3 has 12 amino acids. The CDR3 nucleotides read TGTGCCAGCAGCTTAGATCAGGGGAAGCAGTACTTC. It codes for CASSLDQGKQYF.

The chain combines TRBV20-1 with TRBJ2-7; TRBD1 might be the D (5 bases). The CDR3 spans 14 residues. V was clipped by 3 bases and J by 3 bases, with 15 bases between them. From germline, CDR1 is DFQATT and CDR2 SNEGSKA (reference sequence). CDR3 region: CSASFSSRDYEQYF. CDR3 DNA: TGCAGTGCTAGTTTCTCGTCCAGGGACTACGAGCAGTACTTC.

CDR3 protein: CASRLTGNQPQHF. The CDR3 nucleotides read TGTGCCAGCAGACTCACAGGGAATCAGCCCCAGCATTTT. The chain carries TRBV6-6 and TRBJ1-5; tentative D call: TRBD1 (6 bases). The CDR3 covers 13 residues. V was trimmed by 6 bases and J by 4 bases, leaving 10 bases between them. CDR1 is MNHNY and CDR2 is SVGAGI in the germline V gene (reference sequence).

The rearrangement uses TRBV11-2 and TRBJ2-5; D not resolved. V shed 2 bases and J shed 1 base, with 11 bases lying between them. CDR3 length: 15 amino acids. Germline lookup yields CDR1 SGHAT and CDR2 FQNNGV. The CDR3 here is CASSLYDGGQETQYF. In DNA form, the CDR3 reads TGTGCCAGCAGCTTATACGATGGCGGCCAAGAGACCCAGTACTTC.

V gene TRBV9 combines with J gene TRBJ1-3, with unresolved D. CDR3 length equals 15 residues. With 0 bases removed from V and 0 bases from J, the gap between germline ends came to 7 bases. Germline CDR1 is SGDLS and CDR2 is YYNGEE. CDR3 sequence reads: CASSVGGNSGNTIYF. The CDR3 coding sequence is TGTGCCAGCAGCGTAGGAGGAAACTCTGGAAACACCATATATTTT.

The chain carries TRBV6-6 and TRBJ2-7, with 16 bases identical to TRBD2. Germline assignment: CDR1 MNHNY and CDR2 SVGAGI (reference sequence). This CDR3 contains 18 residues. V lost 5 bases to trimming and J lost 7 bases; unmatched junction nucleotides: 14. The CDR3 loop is CASSHNLGLAGGPGEQYF. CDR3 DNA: TGTGCCAGCAGTCATAATTTGGGACTAGCGGGGGGGCCGGGTGAGCAGTACTTC.

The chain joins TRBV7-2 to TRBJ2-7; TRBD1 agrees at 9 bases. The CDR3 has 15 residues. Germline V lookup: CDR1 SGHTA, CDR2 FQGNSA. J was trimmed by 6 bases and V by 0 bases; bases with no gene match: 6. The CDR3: CASSLASGQGSEQYF. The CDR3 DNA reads TGTGCCAGCAGCTTAGCCTCGGGACAGGGTTCCGAGCAGTACTTC.

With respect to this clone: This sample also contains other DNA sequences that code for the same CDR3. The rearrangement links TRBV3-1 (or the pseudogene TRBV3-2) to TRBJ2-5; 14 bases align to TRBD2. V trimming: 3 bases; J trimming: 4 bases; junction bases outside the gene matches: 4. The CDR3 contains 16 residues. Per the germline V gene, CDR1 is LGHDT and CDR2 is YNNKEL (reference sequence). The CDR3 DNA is TGTGCCAGCAGCCAGACTAGCGGGGGGGCAGGAGAGACCCAGTACTTC. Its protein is CASSQTSGGAGETQYF.

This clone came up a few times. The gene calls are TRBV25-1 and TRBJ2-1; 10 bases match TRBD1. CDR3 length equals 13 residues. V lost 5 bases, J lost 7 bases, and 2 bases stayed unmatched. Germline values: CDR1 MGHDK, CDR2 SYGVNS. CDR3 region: CASSRTGGNEQFF. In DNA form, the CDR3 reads TGTGCCAGCAGTAGGACAGGGGGGAATGAGCAGTTCTTC.